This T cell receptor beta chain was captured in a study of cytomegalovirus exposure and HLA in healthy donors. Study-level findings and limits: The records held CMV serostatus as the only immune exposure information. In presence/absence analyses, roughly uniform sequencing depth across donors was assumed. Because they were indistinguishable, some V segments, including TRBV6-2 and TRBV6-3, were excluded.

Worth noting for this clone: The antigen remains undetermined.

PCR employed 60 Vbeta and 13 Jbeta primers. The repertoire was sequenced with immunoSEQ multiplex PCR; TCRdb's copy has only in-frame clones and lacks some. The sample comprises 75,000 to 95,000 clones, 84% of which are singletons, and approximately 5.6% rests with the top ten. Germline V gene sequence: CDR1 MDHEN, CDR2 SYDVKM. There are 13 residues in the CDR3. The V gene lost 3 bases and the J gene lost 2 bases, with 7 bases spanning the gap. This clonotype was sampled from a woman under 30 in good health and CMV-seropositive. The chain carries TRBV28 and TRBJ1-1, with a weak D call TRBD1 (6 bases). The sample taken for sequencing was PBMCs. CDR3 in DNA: TGTGCCAGCAGTTTGGGGGCTAACACTGAAGCTTTCTTT. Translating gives CASSLGANTEAFF.